Sequencing of this T cell receptor (beta chain) was carried out in a study of identical twins. Per the germline V gene, CDR1 is MDHEN and CDR2 is SYDVKM. Trimming stripped 4 bases from V and 6 bases from J, with 18 bases between. The CDR3 runs 15 residues. A universal primer site arose from template switching, and cDNA bore unique molecular identifiers. TCRdb reprocessed the 5' RACE reads via MiXCR and lists one record per CDR3 protein. This sample has about 660,000 distinct CDR3 sequences; over 8.5% occur once, and the top ten carry 0.75% to 1%. Another study also made use of these data, one on yellow fever vaccine responses in identical twins.

The receptor's source is a woman aged 18-29 years in good health. Sequenced: PBMCs. This sequence joins TRBV28 and TRBJ1-2, with D possibly matching TRBD1 (5 bases). The CDR3 region is CASSSQIQGRDGYTF. As DNA, the CDR3 is TGTGCCAGCAGTTCCCAGATTCAGGGTAGGGATGGCTACACCTTC.